The sequence of this TCR beta chain was determined in a study of blood T cell repertoires in COVID-19. Clones were read by immunoSEQ multiplex PCR, and TCRdb kept only the in-frame ones, dropping some. The repertoire holds roughly 200,000 clones, 86% seen once, with about 4.5% in the top ten. Across 20 to 25 US areas, participants ranged in age from 18 to 89 years. Trimming took 6 bases from V and 2 from J; bases not matched to a gene: 9. Germline CDR1 is SNHLY and CDR2 is FYNNEI. CDR3 length: 15 residues. The sample comprised PBMCs or T cells enriched from blood (not recorded which). J is TRBJ2-7 and V is TRBV2; 8 bases are shared with TRBD1. The sequence came from a woman aged 30 to 39 who had been exposed to COVID-19. The CDR3 here is CASRASTTGAYEQYF. The CDR3 bases are TGTGCCAGCAGAGCCAGCACGACAGGGGCCTACGAGCAGTACTTC. The full variable domain, completed using reference TRBV2 and TRBJ2-7, is EPEVTQTPSHQVTQMGQEVILRCVPISNHLYFYWYRQILGQKVEFLVSFYNNEISEKSEIFDDQFSVERPDGSNFTLKIRSTKLEDSAMYFCASRASTTGAYEQYFGPGTRLTVT.